This T cell receptor beta chain was documented in a study of blood T cell repertoires in COVID-19. Study in general: PBMCs, B-cell-depleted T cells, or T cells provided the cDNA or gDNA that made up the material.

The table came from immunoSEQ multiplex PCR; TCRdb's copy has only in-frame clones and leaves some out. The sample shows under 75,000 clones, around 92% of them seen only once. The CDR3 sequence is 17 residues long. V lost 3 bases and J 0 bases, leaving 15 bases between the germline ends. Germline loops: CDR1 ENHRY, CDR2 SYGVKD. V usage is TRBV10-3 and J usage is TRBJ2-1; D uncertain. The receptor comes from a man aged 45-65 years with active COVID-19. The sample comprised peripheral blood. The CDR3 DNA sequence: TGTGCCATCAGTGATCGGCCAGGTTTATCCTCCTACAATGAGCAGTTCTTC. It yields the protein CAISDRPGLSSYNEQFF.